This T cell receptor beta chain was captured by sequencing in a study of CD8+ T cells in alopecia areata. General study results and limits: The study found higher clonality in lesional than normal scalp, especially in alopecia totalis/universalis.

Notes on this clone: Its antigen is currently unknown.

The germline V gene has CDR1 GTSNPN and CDR2 SVGIG (reference sequence). CDR3 length: 13 residues. V lost 4 bases, J lost 7 bases, and 11 bases lay in between. Collected material from alopecia areata patients comprised lesional scalp punch biopsies and peripheral blood. RNA, once extracted, was reverse transcribed into cDNA for use as the sequencing template. Libraries were prepared by immunoSEQ multiplex PCR; TCRdb keeps only in-frame clonotypes and omits some of them. The sample records 160,000 or so clones, less than 80% being singletons. Sequencing was performed on CD8+ T cells sorted from blood, taken at week 0. This clonotype was sampled from a human donor with alopecia areata. V and J are TRBV30 and TRBJ1-6; D is perhaps TRBD1 (6 bases). Here the CDR3 reads CAWKGGANSPLHF. CDR3 nucleotides: TGTGCCTGGAAGGGGGGGGCCAATTCACCCCTCCACTTT.